The 3 T cell receptor beta chains given below trace back to one sample, sequenced in a study of shared clonotypes between healthy human individuals. Repertoires were generated with immunoSEQ multiplex PCR, while TCRdb's copy carries only in-frame clones and drops some. The sample shows about 960,000 clones, approximately 80% of them seen only once. The sample comprised memory CD4+ T cells sorted from blood. The subset is: CD45RA-negative fraction. The receptors were sampled from a man between 18 and 29 years old in good health.

The gene calls are TRBV27 and TRBJ1-2, with D possibly being TRBD1 (5 bases). Per the germline V gene, CDR1 is MNHEY and CDR2 is SMNVEV (reference sequence). V gave up 7 bases and J gave up 8 bases, with 17 bases separating them. The CDR3 sequence is 13 residues long. The DNA for the CDR3 is TGTGCCAGCACCTCCGGGGCAGGGAAGGGCTACACCTTC. Translating gives CASTSGAGKGYTF.

V usage is TRBV2 and J usage is TRBJ1-6; weak D call: TRBD1 (5 bases). Trimming removed 6 bases at V and 10 bases at J, with 25 bases between. CDR3 length: 17 residues. Germline values: CDR1 SNHLY, CDR2 FYNNEI. In nucleotides, the CDR3 is TGTGCCAGCAGAGGGTTCTGGGGGAGCCTAACGGACTCACCCCTCCACTTT. Its translation is CASRGFWGSLTDSPLHF.

This clone was detected only a few times. Other nucleotide sequences in the sample specify the same CDR3. The chain's CDR3 is CASSGDRVGQPQHF. CDR3 DNA: TGTGCCAGCAGTGGGGACAGGGTTGGACAGCCCCAGCATTTT. The V gene is TRBV2, the J gene TRBJ1-5; 9 positions agree with TRBD1. CDR1 and CDR2 (germline): SNHLY, FYNNEI. The CDR3 length is 14 residues. V lost 4 bases to trimming and J lost 7 bases; unmatched junction nucleotides: 5.